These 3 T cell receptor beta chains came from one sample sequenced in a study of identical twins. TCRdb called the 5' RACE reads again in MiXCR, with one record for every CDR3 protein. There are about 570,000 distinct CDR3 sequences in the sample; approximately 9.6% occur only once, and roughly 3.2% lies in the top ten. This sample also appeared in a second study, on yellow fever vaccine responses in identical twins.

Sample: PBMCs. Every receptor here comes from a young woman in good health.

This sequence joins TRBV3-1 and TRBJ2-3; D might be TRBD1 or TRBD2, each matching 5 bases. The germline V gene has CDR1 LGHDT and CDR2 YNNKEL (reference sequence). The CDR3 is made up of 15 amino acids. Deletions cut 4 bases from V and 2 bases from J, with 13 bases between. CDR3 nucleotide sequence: TGTGCCAGCAGCCTTGGGACCAAAGTCACAGATACGCAGTATTTT. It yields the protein CASSLGTKVTDTQYF.

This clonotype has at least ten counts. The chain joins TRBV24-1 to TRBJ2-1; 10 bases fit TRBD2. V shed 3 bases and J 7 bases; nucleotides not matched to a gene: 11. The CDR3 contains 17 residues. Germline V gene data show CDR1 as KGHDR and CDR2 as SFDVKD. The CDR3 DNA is TGTGCCACCAGTGATCCGGGAAGTAGCGGGAGGATAAATGAGCAGTTCTTC. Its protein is CATSDPGSSGRINEQFF.

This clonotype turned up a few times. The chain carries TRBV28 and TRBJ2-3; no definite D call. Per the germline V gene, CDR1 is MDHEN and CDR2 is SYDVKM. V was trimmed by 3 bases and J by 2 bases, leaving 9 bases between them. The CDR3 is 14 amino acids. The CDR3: CASSFISTTDTQYF. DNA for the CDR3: TGTGCCAGCAGTTTTATTTCAACCACAGATACGCAGTATTTT.